These 18 T cell receptor beta chains were sequenced from one sample in a study of blood T cell repertoires in COVID-19. The method was immunoSEQ multiplex PCR; TCRdb's version includes in-frame clones alone and lacks a portion of them. The repertoire holds tens of thousands of clones, with approximately 84% as singletons. Specimen: peripheral blood. The origin of the receptors is a human donor in a cohort sampled during active COVID-19.

The count of this clone is one. The J gene is TRBJ2-7, the V gene TRBV6-5, with D possibly TRBD1 on 5 matching bases. V dropped 5 bases and J dropped 0 bases, with 14 bases sitting between them. CDR1 and CDR2 (germline): MNHEY, SVGAGI. The CDR3 covers 15 residues. The DNA of the CDR3 is TGTGCCAGCAGTCGGACAAGCGAAAGCTCCTACGAGCAGTACTTC. Translating it yields CASSRTSESSYEQYF.

The chain uses TRBV15 and TRBJ2-7; the D is unclear. This CDR3 is built from 14 residues. Germline V lookup: CDR1 LNHNV, CDR2 YYDKDF (reference sequence). The V end was cut by 1 base, the J end by 2 bases, with 9 bases between. CDR3 coding DNA: TGTGCCACCAGCAGAGGCACAGATACCTACGAGCAGTACTTC. As protein: CATSRGTDTYEQYF.

The rearrangement joins TRBV2 to TRBJ2-2, with TRBD1 matching over 7 bases. CDR3 length: 14 amino acids. V dropped 7 bases and J dropped 0; count of bases not matched to a gene: 2. Germline lookup yields CDR1 SNHLY and CDR2 FYNNEI. CDR3 region: CASNTGANTGELFF. DNA for the CDR3: TGTGCCAGCAACACAGGGGCGAACACCGGGGAGCTGTTTTTT.

The chain carries TRBV7-2 and TRBJ2-3; a weak D match, TRBD1 (6 bases). The CDR3 is 14 residues long. V shed 3 bases and J shed 2 bases, with 9 bases lying between them. Per the germline V gene, CDR1 is SGHTA and CDR2 is FQGNSA. The CDR3, as DNA: TGTGCCAGCAGCTTCGACAGGACCACAGATACGCAGTATTTT. This gives the protein CASSFDRTTDTQYF.

This chain links TRBV19 with TRBJ2-2; TRBD2 matches 8 bases. This CDR3 spans 15 amino acids. CDR1 is LNHDA, CDR2 SQIVND, per germline (reference sequence). The ends lost 4 bases at V and 1 base at J; junction bases unmatched: 2. DNA for the CDR3: TGTGCCAGTAGTACCCGGGGGGGGAACACCGGGGAGCTGTTTTTT. Encoded protein: CASSTRGGNTGELFF.

This chain connects TRBV7-6 to TRBJ2-3; no reliable D call. The germline V gene has CDR1 SGHVS and CDR2 FNYEAQ. V lost 5 bases to trimming and J lost 2 bases, with 23 bases between them. The CDR3 has 18 amino acids. CDR3 sequence: CASSPQKTESHYTDTQYF. CDR3 DNA: TGTGCCAGCAGCCCCCAAAAAACGGAGTCCCATTACACAGATACGCAGTATTTT.

The chain combines TRBV10-2 with TRBJ2-7; 9 bases align to TRBD2. Germline V gene lookup returns CDR1 WSHSY and CDR2 SAAADI. Unmatched junction bases numbered 11, after V lost 6 bases and J lost 2 bases. The CDR3 is 16 amino acids. The CDR3 here is CASRDLGLAGPYEQYF. DNA for the CDR3: TGCGCCAGCAGGGACTTAGGGCTAGCGGGACCCTACGAGCAGTACTTC.

This sequence joins TRBV7-9 and TRBJ2-6; TRBD1 is a possible D gene (5 bases). CDR1 and CDR2 (germline): SEHNR, FQNEAQ (reference sequence). Trimming pared 2 bases from V and 0 bases from J, leaving 14 bases between. This CDR3 is built from 18 residues. The CDR3 region is CASSLQYRLYSGANVLTF. CDR3 DNA: TGTGCCAGCAGCTTACAGTACAGGCTTTACTCTGGGGCCAACGTCCTGACTTTC.

The gene calls are TRBV6-5 and TRBJ2-1; D possibly corresponds to TRBD1 (7 bases). The CDR3 has 12 amino acids. Per the germline V gene, CDR1 is MNHEY and CDR2 is SVGAGI. V lost 8 bases to trimming and J lost 9 bases, with 14 bases between them. CDR3: CASDRDSREQFF. In nucleotides, the CDR3 is TGTGCCAGCGACAGGGACTCCCGTGAGCAGTTCTTC.

The CDR3 DNA follows: TGTGCCAGCAGTGCTTCGCGGACACCGAACACTGAAGCTTTCTTT. Translated: CASSASRTPNTEAFF. The V and J genes are TRBV2 and TRBJ1-1; D possibly corresponds to TRBD1 (5 bases). CDR3 length equals 15 residues. V was clipped by 4 bases and J by 1 base, with 13 bases between them. The germline CDR1 and CDR2 sequences are SNHLY and FYNNEI.

The chain carries TRBV18 and TRBJ2-7; the match to TRBD1 covers 8 bases. The junction had 7 bases not matched to a gene; V was cut back by 2 bases and J by 7 bases. Germline CDR1 and CDR2: KGHSH and LQKENI. This CDR3 spans 14 amino acids. The CDR3 nucleotides read TGTGCCAGCTCACCAGGACAGGGCACGGGGGAGCAGTACTTC. It codes for CASSPGQGTGEQYF.

This chain links TRBV5-1 with TRBJ1-1; D remains unclear. Germline CDR1 reads SGHRS; CDR2 reads YFSETQ. V was cut by 3 bases and J by 10 bases, with 16 bases left in between. CDR3 length: 13 amino acids. As DNA, the CDR3 is TGCGCCAGCAGCTCCAAGAAGGAGGGAGGAGCTTTCTTT. Its protein is CASSSKKEGGAFF.

The genes are TRBV27 and TRBJ2-5; 9 bases line up with TRBD2. Per the germline V gene, CDR1 is MNHEY and CDR2 is SMNVEV (reference sequence). The CDR3 has 16 amino acids. Unmatched junction bases numbered 9, after V lost 3 bases and J lost 4 bases. CDR3 sequence: CASSLSSGDHRETQYF. The CDR3 DNA reads TGTGCCAGCAGTTTGTCTAGCGGGGACCACAGAGAGACCCAGTACTTC.

The gene calls are TRBV6-5 and TRBJ1-5, with 9 bases that match TRBD1. Germline assignment: CDR1 MNHEY and CDR2 SVGAGI. The CDR3 runs to 15 residues. Germline trimming cut 7 bases from V and 4 bases from J; bases unmatched to any gene: 8. CDR3 DNA: TGTGCCAGCACCTCTGGGGACAGGGAAAATCAGCCCCAGCATTTT. It codes for CASTSGDRENQPQHF.

The chain has TRBV5-1 and TRBJ1-3, with D hard to call. Trimming removed 1 base at V and 3 bases at J, with 14 bases between. The CDR3 runs to 16 residues. Germline CDR1 is SGHRS and CDR2 is YFSETQ. DNA of the CDR3: TGCGCCAGCAGCTTGTTAGGACTTTATATTGGAAACACCATATATTTT. It codes for CASSLLGLYIGNTIYF.

The chain employs TRBV2 and TRBJ1-2; weak D call: TRBD1 (5 bases). Germline values: CDR1 SNHLY, CDR2 FYNNEI. V gave up 8 bases and J gave up 2 bases, with 15 bases separating them. CDR3 length equals 14 residues. The CDR3 protein is CASGIRDFNYGYTF. CDR3 nucleotide sequence: TGTGCCAGCGGGATCCGGGACTTCAACTATGGCTACACCTTC.

The chain recombines TRBV19 with TRBJ2-2, with 12 bases matching TRBD2. V shed 7 bases and J 6 bases; nucleotides not matched to a gene: 3. The CDR3 contains 14 residues. Per germline, CDR1 LNHDA and CDR2 SQIVND (reference sequence). The CDR3 region has the DNA TGTGCCAGTAAGACTAGCGGGAGTTCCGGGGAGCTGTTTTTT. Its translation: CASKTSGSSGELFF. Full variable domain (outside the CDR3, taken from reference TRBV19 and TRBJ2-2): DGGITQSPKYLFRKEGQNVTLSCEQNLNHDAMYWYRQDPGQGLRLIYYSQIVNDFQKGDIAEGYSVSREKKESFPLTVTSAQKNPTAFYLCASKTSGSSGELFFGEGSRLTVL.

The V call is TRBV10-1, the J call TRBJ2-3; perhaps TRBD2 as D (6 bases). The V end was cut by 3 bases, the J end by 5 bases, with 18 bases between. CDR1 WNHNN and CDR2 SYGVQD come from the germline V gene (reference sequence). The CDR3 length is 16 residues. The chain's CDR3 is CASSDPALAGKDTQYF. As DNA, the CDR3 is TGCGCCAGCAGTGACCCCGCTCTCGCGGGAAAAGATACGCAGTATTTT.